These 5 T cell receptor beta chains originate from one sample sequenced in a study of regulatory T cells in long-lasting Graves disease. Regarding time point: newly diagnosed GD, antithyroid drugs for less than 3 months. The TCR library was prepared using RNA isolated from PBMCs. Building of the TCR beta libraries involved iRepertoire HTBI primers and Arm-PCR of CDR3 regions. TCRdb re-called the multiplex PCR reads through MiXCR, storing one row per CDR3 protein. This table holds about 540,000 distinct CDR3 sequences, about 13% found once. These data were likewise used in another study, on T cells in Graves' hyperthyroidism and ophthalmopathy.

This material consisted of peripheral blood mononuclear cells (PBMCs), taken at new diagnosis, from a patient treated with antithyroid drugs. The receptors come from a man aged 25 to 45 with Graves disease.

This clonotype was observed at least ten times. CDR3 sequence (DNA): TGCAGCGTTGTGATAGGGGGGGCTGGAAACACCATATATTTT. Its protein is CSVVIGGAGNTIYF. This chain connects TRBV29-1 to TRBJ1-3, with D maybe TRBD1 (6 bases). Trimming stripped 4 bases from V and 2 bases from J, with 12 bases between. Germline-derived CDR1 and CDR2 are SQVTM and ANQGSEA. The CDR3 contains 14 residues.

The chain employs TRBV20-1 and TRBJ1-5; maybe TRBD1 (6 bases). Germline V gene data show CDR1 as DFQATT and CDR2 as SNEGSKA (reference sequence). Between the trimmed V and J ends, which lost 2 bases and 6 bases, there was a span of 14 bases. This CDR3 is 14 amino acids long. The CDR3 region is CSARTPQGSQPQHF. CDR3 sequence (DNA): TGCAGTGCTAGAACCCCGCAGGGGAGTCAGCCCCAGCATTTT.

The CDR3 bases are TGTGCCAGCAGCTTGGATCCGGGGGGTCAGCCCCAGCATTTT. Encoded protein: CASSLDPGGQPQHF. The chain carries TRBV5-5 and TRBJ1-5, with D possibly matching TRBD1 (5 bases). Per germline, CDR1 SGHKS and CDR2 YYEKEE (reference sequence). CDR3 length: 14 amino acids. V lost 0 bases, J lost 6 bases, and 10 bases lay in between.

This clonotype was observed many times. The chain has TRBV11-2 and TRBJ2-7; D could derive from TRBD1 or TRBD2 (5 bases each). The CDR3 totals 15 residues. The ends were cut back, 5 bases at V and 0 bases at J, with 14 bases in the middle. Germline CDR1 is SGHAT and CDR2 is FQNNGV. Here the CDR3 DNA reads TGTGCCAGCAGCGGGACGTACCTAAGCTCCTACGAGCAGTACTTC. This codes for CASSGTYLSSYEQYF.

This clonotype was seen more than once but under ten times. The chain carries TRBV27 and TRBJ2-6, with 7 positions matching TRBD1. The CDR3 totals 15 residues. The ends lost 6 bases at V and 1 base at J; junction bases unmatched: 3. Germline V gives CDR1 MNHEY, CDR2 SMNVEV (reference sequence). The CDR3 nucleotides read TGTGCCAGCAGGGCACAGGGGTCTGGGGCCAACGTCCTGACTTTC. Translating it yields CASRAQGSGANVLTF.